Each of the 9 T cell receptor beta chains below was sequenced from the same sample in a study of blood T cell repertoires in COVID-19. The protocol was immunoSEQ multiplex PCR, while the TCRdb copy is restricted to in-frame clones and leaves out a portion. The data contain some 60,000 clones, about nine tenths of them seen just once; the ten biggest clones take up 5.5% to 7.5%. The sequenced sample consisted of peripheral blood. These receptors all come from a man aged 35-49 years with acute or convalescent COVID-19.

The chain couples TRBV7-3 to TRBJ2-1, with a possible D match to TRBD1 (6 bases). V was clipped by 6 bases and J by 3 bases, with 15 bases between them. This CDR3 has 15 amino acids. Germline CDR1 and CDR2: SGHTA and FQGTGA. DNA of the CDR3: TGTGCCAGCAGTTCAGTGACAGGCGGCTACAATGAGCAGTTCTTC. Amino acid sequence: CASSSVTGGYNEQFF.

J is TRBJ2-7 and V is TRBV19, with 10 bases matching TRBD2. V was clipped by 9 bases and J by 1 base; unmatched bases: 12. There are 16 residues in the CDR3. Germline-derived CDR1 and CDR2 are LNHDA and SQIVND (reference sequence). The CDR3 nucleotides are TGTGCCAGCAGGGGGCGGCTAGCGGGAGAGTCCTACGAGCAGTACTTC. This translates into CASRGRLAGESYEQYF.

The J gene is TRBJ2-1, the V gene TRBV5-1, with TRBD2 matching 16 bases. This CDR3 region has 17 residues. Germline V gene sequence: CDR1 SGHRS, CDR2 YFSETQ. Unmatched junction bases numbered 7, after V lost 4 bases and J lost 6 bases. The CDR3 nucleotides are TGCGCCAGCAGCCCGGGACTAGCGGGAGGGGCGGTCAATGAGCAGTTCTTC. This translates into CASSPGLAGGAVNEQFF.

This sequence joins TRBV6-5 and TRBJ1-1, with D perhaps TRBD1 (6 bases). This CDR3 has 14 residues. The V end lost 6 bases, the J end lost 1 base, and 12 bases lay between the germline ends. The germline gives CDR1 MNHEY, CDR2 SVGAGI. The CDR3 nucleotides are TGTGCCAGCAGCCAAATGGACAGGAACACTGAAGCTTTCTTT. It translates to CASSQMDRNTEAFF.

V gene TRBV6-5 combines with J gene TRBJ1-5; D remains ambiguous. The CDR3 has 14 residues. V gave up 0 bases and J gave up 11 bases, with 14 bases separating them. Germline CDR1 and CDR2: MNHEY and SVGAGI. Here the CDR3 DNA reads TGTGCCAGCAGTTACTCGACGGGAGAATCAGCCCAGCATTTT. Amino acids: CASSYSTGESAQHF.

The chain employs TRBV3-1 (or the pseudogene TRBV3-2) and TRBJ2-7, with TRBD1 as a possible D gene (6 bases). This CDR3 is built from 12 residues. Germline loops: CDR1 LGHDT, CDR2 YNNKEL (reference sequence). V gave up 3 bases and J gave up 6 bases, with 9 bases separating them. CDR3 DNA: TGTGCCAGCAGCCAGAGGACAGCCGAGCAGTACTTC. Its translation is CASSQRTAEQYF.

This chain's CDR3 is CASRLAGGDNEQFF. CDR3 DNA: TGTGCCAGCAGATTAGCGGGAGGGGATAATGAGCAGTTCTTC. The chain has TRBV2 and TRBJ2-1, with 11 bases identical to TRBD2. Trimming cost V 6 bases and J 7 bases; bases outside gene matches: 5. The germline V gene encodes CDR1 SNHLY and CDR2 FYNNEI. This CDR3 region has 14 residues. Using reference TRBV2 and TRBJ2-1 for the parts outside the CDR3, the full variable domain is EPEVTQTPSHQVTQMGQEVILRCVPISNHLYFYWYRQILGQKVEFLVSFYNNEISEKSEIFDDQFSVERPDGSNFTLKIRSTKLEDSAMYFCASRLAGGDNEQFFGPGTRLTVL.

CDR3 in amino acids: CASSTTTGGNEKLFF. The CDR3, as DNA: TGTGCCAGCTCAACCACGACAGGGGGTAATGAAAAACTGTTTTTT. This chain uses TRBV18 with TRBJ1-4; 9 nucleotides match TRBD1. V gave up 5 bases and J gave up 4 bases; unmatched junction bases: 5. Germline V CDR1 and CDR2: KGHSH, LQKENI. This CDR3 is 15 amino acids long.

The V gene is TRBV10-3, the J gene TRBJ2-7; D unresolved. Trimming cost V 0 bases and J 5 bases, with 14 bases left between them. The germline CDR1 and CDR2 sequences are ENHRY and SYGVKD. This CDR3 region has 15 residues. The CDR3: CAISESVDFPHEQYF. The CDR3 DNA is TGTGCCATCAGTGAGTCTGTAGACTTTCCCCACGAGCAGTACTTC.